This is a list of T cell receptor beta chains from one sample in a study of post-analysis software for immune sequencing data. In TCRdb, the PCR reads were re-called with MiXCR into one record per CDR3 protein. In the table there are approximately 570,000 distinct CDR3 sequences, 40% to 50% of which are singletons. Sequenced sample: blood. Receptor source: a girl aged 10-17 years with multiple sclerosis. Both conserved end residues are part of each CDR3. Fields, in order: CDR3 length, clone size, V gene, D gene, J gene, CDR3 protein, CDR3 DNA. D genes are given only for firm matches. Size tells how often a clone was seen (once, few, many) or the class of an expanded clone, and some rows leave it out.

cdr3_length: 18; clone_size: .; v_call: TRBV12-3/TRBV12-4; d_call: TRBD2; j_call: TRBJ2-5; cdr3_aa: CASSQPPGLAGGEETQYF; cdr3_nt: TGTGCCAGCAGTCAACCCCCGGGACTAGCGGGAGGCGAGGAGACCCAGTACTTC
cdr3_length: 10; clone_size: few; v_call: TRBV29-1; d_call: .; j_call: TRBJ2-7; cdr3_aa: CSGLGAEQYF; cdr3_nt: TGCAGCGGACTGGGGGCCGAGCAGTACTTC
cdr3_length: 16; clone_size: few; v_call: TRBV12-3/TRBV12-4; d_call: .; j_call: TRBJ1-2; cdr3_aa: CASSLVPAGGQRGYTF; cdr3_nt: TGTGCCAGCAGTTTAGTTCCGGCCGGGGGGCAGCGCGGCTACACCTTC
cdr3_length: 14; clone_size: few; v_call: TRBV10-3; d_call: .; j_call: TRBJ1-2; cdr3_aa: CAISVAKGNYGYTF; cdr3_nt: TGTGCCATCAGTGTCGCAAAGGGCAACTATGGCTACACCTTC
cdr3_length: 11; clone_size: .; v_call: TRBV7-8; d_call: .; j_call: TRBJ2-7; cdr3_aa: CASSAFNEQYF; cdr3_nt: TGTGCCAGCAGCGCCTTCAACGAGCAGTACTTC
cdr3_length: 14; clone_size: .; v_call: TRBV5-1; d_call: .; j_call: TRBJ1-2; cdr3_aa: CASSPGTDSMVDTF; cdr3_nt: TGCGCCAGCAGCCCAGGGACGGACTCTATGGTCGACACCTTC
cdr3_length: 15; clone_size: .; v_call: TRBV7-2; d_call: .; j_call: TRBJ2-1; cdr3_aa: CASSSLPGENNEQFF; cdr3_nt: TGTGCCAGCAGCTCCCTTCCGGGGGAGAACAATGAGCAGTTCTTC
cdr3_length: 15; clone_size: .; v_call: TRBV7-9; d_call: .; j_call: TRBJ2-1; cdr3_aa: CASSLFGDAVNEQFF; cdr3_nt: TGTGCCAGCAGCTTATTTGGGGATGCGGTCAATGAGCAGTTCTTC
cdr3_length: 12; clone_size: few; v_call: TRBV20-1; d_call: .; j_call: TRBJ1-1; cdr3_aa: CSASPQGTEAFF; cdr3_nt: TGCAGTGCTAGCCCCCAGGGCACTGAAGCTTTCTTT
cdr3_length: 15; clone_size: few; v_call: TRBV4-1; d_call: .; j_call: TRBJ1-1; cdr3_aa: CASSQGQSVGTEAFF; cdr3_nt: TGCGCCAGCAGCCAAGGTCAGTCAGTGGGCACTGAAGCTTTCTTT
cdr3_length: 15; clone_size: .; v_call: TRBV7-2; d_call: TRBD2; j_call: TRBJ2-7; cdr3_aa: CASSLGGLAEYERYF; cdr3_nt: TGTGCCAGCAGCTTAGGAGGACTAGCGGAATACGAGCGGTACTTC
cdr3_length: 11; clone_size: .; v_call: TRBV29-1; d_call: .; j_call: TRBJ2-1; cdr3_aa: CSVEVRNEQFF; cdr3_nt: TGCAGCGTTGAAGTTAGGAATGAGCAGTTCTTC
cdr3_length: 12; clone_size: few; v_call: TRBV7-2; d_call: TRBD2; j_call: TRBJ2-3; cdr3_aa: CASSAGGGTQYF; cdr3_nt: TGTGCCAGCAGCGCCGGGGGGGGTACGCAGTATTTT
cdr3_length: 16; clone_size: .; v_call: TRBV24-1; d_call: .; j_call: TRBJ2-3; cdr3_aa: CATSDPPSNRGDTQYF; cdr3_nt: TGTGCCACCAGTGATCCCCCTAGCAACCGTGGGGATACGCAGTATTTT
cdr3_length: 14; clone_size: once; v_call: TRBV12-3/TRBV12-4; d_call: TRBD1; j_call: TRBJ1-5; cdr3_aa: CASTVTGEHQPQHF; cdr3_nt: TGTGCCAGCACCGTGACAGGGGAACATCAGCCCCAGCATTTT
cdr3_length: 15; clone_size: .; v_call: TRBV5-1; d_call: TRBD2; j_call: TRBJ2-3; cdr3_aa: CASSLVSGDTDTQYF; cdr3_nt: TGCGCCAGCAGCTTGGTTAGCGGGGACACAGATACGCAGTATTTT
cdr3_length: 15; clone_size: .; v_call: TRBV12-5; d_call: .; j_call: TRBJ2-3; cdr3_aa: CASQLGNRIADTQYF; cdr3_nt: TGTGCTAGTCAATTGGGTAACCGGATCGCAGATACGCAGTATTTT
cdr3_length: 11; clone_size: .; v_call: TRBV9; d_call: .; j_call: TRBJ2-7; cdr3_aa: CASSVGIEQYF; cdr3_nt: TGTGCCAGCAGCGTAGGAATCGAGCAGTACTTC
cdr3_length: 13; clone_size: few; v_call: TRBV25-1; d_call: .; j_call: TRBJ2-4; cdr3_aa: CASSEGRENIQYF; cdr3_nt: TGTGCCAGCAGTGAAGGCAGGGAAAACATTCAGTACTTC
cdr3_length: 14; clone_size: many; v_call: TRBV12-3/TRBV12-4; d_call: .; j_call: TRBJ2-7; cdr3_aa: CASSPRDWSGEQYF; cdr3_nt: TGTGCCAGCAGTCCTCGGGACTGGAGCGGGGAGCAGTACTTC
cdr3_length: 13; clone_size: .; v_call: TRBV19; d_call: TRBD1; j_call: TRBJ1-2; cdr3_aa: CASRIGDSGGYTF; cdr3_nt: TGTGCCAGTAGGATAGGGGACAGCGGAGGCTACACCTTC
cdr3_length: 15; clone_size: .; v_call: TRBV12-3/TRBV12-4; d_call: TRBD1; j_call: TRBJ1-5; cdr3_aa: CASSAGQGENQPQHF; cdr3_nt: TGTGCCAGCAGTGCGGGACAGGGGGAAAATCAGCCCCAGCATTTT
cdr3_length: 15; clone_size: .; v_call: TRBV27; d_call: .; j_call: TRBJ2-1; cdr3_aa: CASSPRVKVHNEQFF; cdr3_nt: TGTGCCAGCAGTCCCAGGGTTAAGGTGCACAATGAGCAGTTCTTC
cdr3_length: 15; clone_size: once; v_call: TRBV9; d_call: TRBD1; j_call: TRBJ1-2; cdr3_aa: CAGSFDRGASWGYTF; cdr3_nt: TGTGCCGGCAGCTTCGACAGGGGGGCCTCTTGGGGCTACACCTTC